This paragraph covers one TCR beta chain sequence. Its binding antigen is unknown. The input lacks base qualities; no much larger clone sits a single base away. This entry is derived from a study of cytomegalovirus exposure and HLA in healthy donors (TCRdb year 2017). For the wider study: According to an earlier analysis of several hundred of the donors, about 179 million T cells yielded 120 million or so unique TCR beta sequences and approximately 300 Gb of sequence data. A later analysis re-analyzed previously published TCR beta repertoires from several hundred donors and added high-resolution HLA genotyping to study TCR occurrence patterns. Every repertoire in the discovery cohort had been generated on one and the same sequencing platform. The number of donors typed differed by locus, with about 629-640 for A, B, C, DRB1 and DQB1, approximately 500 for DQA1, some 570 for DPA1, and approximately 470 for DPB1. An earlier analysis of some 600 of the donors applied high-throughput TCR beta sequencing to assess whether each TCR beta V gene segment acted as functional or pseudogenic. The study combined high-throughput TCR immunosequencing, statistical association of individual TCRs with disease status, and machine learning to predict cytomegalovirus infection status. Rather than drawing on any new phenotypic data, the later analysis identified candidate immune exposures from TCR beta sequences and the way those sequences occurred across donors. The study profiled the T cell repertoires of 500 to 800 subjects by immunosequencing and related them to cytomegalovirus serostatus. In addition to the first cohort of 650 to 750 subjects, a separate validation cohort of about 120 different subjects was used. Because of strong linkage in the cohort, 4 to 6 DR-DQ haplotypes were treated as single units for association and clustering. HLA typing covered class I and class II loci at four-digit resolution. Across 300 to 500 genotyped donors of the cohort, an average of approximately 200,000 unique TCR beta nucleotide sequences per donor were sequenced, and 15% to 20% of those sequences were non-productive. A later genetic analysis took genome-wide SNP genotypes for about 65% of the 666 donors and used that subset as a discovery cohort. Of the roughly 400 genotyped donors, approximately 82% fell in the genetic ancestry cluster associated with self-reported Caucasian donors. The study was designed to test whether signatures of past pathogen exposure could be identified by cataloging public T cell receptors. Donor age, sex, ethnicity and CMV serostatus were compiled together with the repertoire data. About 300 gigabases of sequencing data and 70 million to 100 million unique TCR sequences were included in an early release covering under 650 HLA-typed donors.

Receptor libraries were prepared by the immunoSEQ multiplex PCR assay. A mixture of 60 forward primers for TCR Vbeta segments and 13 reverse primers for TCR Jbeta segments was used in the multiplex PCR. A multiplex PCR assay on genomic DNA amplified the CDR3 region of rearranged TCR beta genes. The Illumina HiSeq System was used to sequence the amplified TCR beta libraries as 87-base-pair reads. Turning to the authors' computational methods: In a later analysis, tens of millions of unique TCR beta chains were counted across the approximately 640 repertoires, and roughly 10 million of these chains were shared by at least two donors. Raw reads were error-corrected and collapsed into unique sequences with a nearest-neighbor algorithm that merged closely related sequences to remove PCR and sequencing errors. Alignment of CDR3 sequences to IMGT reference sequences was used to assign V, D and J gene segments. For a sequence to be retained, a match of at least six nucleotides was required to both a V gene segment and a J gene segment. Rearrangements were classified as productive when the CDR3 lacked stop codons and remained in frame with V and J, and all other rearrangements were classified as non-productive. CDR3 was defined by IMGT convention, running from the second conserved V-encoded cysteine to the conserved J-encoded phenylalanine. In an earlier analysis of roughly 610 of the donors, sequences lacking an unambiguous match to a single V gene segment were excluded. In an earlier analysis of 500 to 750 of the donors, V segments were called functional above 56.7% productive rearrangements and were called segregating when the between-donor standard deviation exceeded 5%. A statistical classification framework was developed to diagnose cytomegalovirus status using the catalog of TCR beta chain sequences. A later analysis assigned V and J genes by comparing TCR nucleotide sequences with IMGT/GENE-DB human TR gene sequences. A later analysis assigned CDR3 sequences and most-parsimonious VDJ recombination scenarios with the TCRdist pipeline. In a later analysis, each TCR beta chain was defined by its CDR3 amino acid sequence together with its V-gene family, and reads without a unique V-gene family were excluded. As a way to deal with suspected cross-contamination and a sequencing artifact, a later analysis dropped 592 nucleotide sequences that were highly shared and had low generation probability. A later analysis calculated a clonal expansion index for each public chain from normalized within-repertoire ranks of inferred template counts. Generation probabilities in a later analysis came from a VDJ recombination model fitted to out-of-frame rearrangements, and those results were checked against IGoR. In a later analysis, hypergeometric tests were used to score TCR-TCR, TCR-HLA and TCR-CMV co-occurrence, with a repertoire-size bias correction applied to TCR pairs. A later analysis estimated false discovery rates by permuting HLA or CMV assignments 20 times. In a later analysis, co-occurring TCRs were grouped using DBSCAN, and TCRdist sequence similarity was added for clustering within HLA-allele-positive subsets. For co-occurrence clustering, repertoires with fewer than 30,000 or more than 120,000 public chains were excluded, along with roughly 5 repertoires with anomalous nucleotide sharing. As stored in TCRdb, this immuneACCESS dataset retains in-frame rearrangements with V and J assigned. A fraction of the clones does not appear; measured against another copy, unresolved V genes explain less than half of the discrepancy, and the remainder lacks a known reason. D and trimming come from the DNA, and the V and J calls and clone size come from that table. The sample yields about 170,000 clones; roughly 80% were counted once. The top ten constitute around 5% of the sample.

In total, around 600 healthy bone marrow donors made up the cohort. At the time of sampling, all cohort members were nominally healthy, though unrecorded immune exposures were likely present. The donor tested CMV seronegative and was one of the 352 seronegative cohort members. Each donor provided a peripheral blood sample, and peripheral blood mononuclear cells were used for TCR beta sequencing. The Qiagen DNeasy Blood Extraction Kit was used to extract genomic DNA from the blood cell samples. What the work shows at the level of the full study, not this receptor alone: In an earlier analysis of some 640 of the donors, most TCR beta V segments were observed in productive rearrangements about 87% or about 30% of the time, broadly matching IMGT annotations. Sequencing depth was assumed to be roughly uniform across donors in the presence/absence analyses, though that assumption may not hold. A later analysis found that HLA-associated TCR beta chains were more clonally expanded and had lower generation probabilities than equally common non-associated chains. A later analysis found that most CMV-associated TCR beta chains appeared HLA-restricted, with HLA associations seemingly driven largely by CMV exposure. A cluster of highly shared sequence variants was judged likely to be a technical artifact of the sequencing pipeline. Across donors, most TCR sequences were observed very rarely, whereas some public TCRs were present in many individuals. A later analysis associated about 17,000 TCR beta sequences with specific HLA alleles at a false discovery rate of 0.05. The authors suggested that the approach could potentially be generalized to other disease states and immunological phenotypes. Strong co-occurrence of HLA alleles, especially DR and DQ, made assigning TCR associations to individual alleles difficult. A further reported finding was that TCR beta sequences accurately predicted the HLA-A and HLA-B alleles for most subjects in the first cohort. In vitro tests confirmed that a few of the cytomegalovirus-associated TCR beta chains recognize cytomegalovirus antigens. The earlier analysis of a few hundred of the donors excluded some 15 rarely observed V segments, including chromosome 9 orphons, because counts were too low. The 87-base-pair reads could not distinguish some IMGT-functional V segments, including TRBV6-2 and TRBV6-3, so those segments were excluded. Several of the top co-occurrence clusters appeared to be linked to parvovirus B19, influenza, CMV and Epstein-Barr virus, according to a later analysis. A later analysis found that TCR association rates varied across HLA loci, with DRB1 alleles showing the most associated TCRs and HLA-C alleles the fewest. Because some donors lacked HLA typing at each locus, the association tests relied only on the typed subset. For the cohort, immune exposure information was limited to CMV serostatus. The cohort was sequenced for TCR beta chains only, and without alpha or paired-chain data the features that could be detected were limited. An association between a missense DCLRE1C variant and V-gene and J-gene trimming of TCR beta chains was found in a later genetic analysis and replicated in an independent cohort. Linkage disequilibrium might explain the correlated functional status among segregating V segments, but an unknown experimental factor could not be ruled out. The study gave a list of some 150 TCR beta chains associated with cytomegalovirus. In a later genetic analysis, fewer N-insertions in productive TCRs were reported among donors in an Asian-associated ancestry cluster than the 666-donor mean. Cytomegalovirus status was reported to be diagnosed by the classifier with high specificity and sensitivity in both the original and validation cohorts.

From the germline V gene (reference sequence), CDR1 is SGHNT and CDR2 is YYREEE. A distance of 9 bases separates the germline ends of V and J, which lose 4 bases and 3 bases respectively. The CDR3 holds 13 amino acids from the cysteine to the phenylalanine. Only CDR3 DNA remains: 39 bases, in frame from the first base. The TCR was taken from a man between 18 and 35 years old in good health and CMV-seronegative. Input material: PBMCs. The V and J segments used are TRBV5-4 and TRBJ2-3; the D segment could be TRBD2, given 5 matching bases. The sequenced DNA is TGTGCCAGCAGCCCGGACTTAACAGATACGCAGTATTTT. It translates as CASSPDLTDTQYF.